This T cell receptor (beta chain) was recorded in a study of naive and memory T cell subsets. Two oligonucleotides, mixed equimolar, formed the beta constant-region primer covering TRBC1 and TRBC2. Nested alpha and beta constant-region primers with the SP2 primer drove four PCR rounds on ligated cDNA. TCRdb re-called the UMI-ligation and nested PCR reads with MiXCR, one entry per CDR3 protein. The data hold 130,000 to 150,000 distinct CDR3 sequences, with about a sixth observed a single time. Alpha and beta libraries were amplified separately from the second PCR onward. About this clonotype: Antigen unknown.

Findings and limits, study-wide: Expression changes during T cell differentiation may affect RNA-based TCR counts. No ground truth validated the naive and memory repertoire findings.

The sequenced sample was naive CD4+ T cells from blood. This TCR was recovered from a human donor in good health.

The CDR3 nucleotides are TGCAGTGCTACCTGGTCGGGACAGGGGGCAGAGCCCCAGCATTTT. It specifies CSATWSGQGAEPQHF. The chain has TRBV20-1 and TRBJ1-5; TRBD1 matches 12 bases. The trim removed 4 bases at V and 8 bases at J, leaving 9 bases unmatched. The germline V gene encodes CDR1 DFQATT and CDR2 SNEGSKA (reference sequence). The CDR3 has 15 residues.